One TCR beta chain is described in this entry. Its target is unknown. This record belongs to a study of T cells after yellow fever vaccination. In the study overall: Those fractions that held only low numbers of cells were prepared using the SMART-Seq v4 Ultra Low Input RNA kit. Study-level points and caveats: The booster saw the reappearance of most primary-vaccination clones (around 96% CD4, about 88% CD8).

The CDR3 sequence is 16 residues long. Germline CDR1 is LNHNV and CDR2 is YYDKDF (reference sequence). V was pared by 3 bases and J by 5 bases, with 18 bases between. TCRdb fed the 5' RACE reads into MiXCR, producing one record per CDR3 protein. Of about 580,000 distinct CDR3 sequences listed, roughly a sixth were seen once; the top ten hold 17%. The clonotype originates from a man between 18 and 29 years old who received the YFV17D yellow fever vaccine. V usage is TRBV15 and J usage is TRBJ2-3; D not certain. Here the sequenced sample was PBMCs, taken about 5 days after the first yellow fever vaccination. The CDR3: CATSSKAGIDGDTQYF. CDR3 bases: TGTGCCACCAGCAGTAAGGCAGGTATCGATGGAGATACGCAGTATTTT.